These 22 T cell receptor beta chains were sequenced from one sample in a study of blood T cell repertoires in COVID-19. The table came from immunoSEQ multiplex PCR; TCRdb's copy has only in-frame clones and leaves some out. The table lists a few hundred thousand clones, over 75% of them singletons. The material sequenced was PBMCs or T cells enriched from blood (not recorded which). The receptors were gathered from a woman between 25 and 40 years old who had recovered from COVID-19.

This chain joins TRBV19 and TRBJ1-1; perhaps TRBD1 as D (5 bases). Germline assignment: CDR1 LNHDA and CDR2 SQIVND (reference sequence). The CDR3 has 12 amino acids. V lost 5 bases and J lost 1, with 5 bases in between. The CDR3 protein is CASSQGNTEAFF. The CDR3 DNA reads TGTGCCAGTAGTCAGGGGAACACTGAAGCTTTCTTT.

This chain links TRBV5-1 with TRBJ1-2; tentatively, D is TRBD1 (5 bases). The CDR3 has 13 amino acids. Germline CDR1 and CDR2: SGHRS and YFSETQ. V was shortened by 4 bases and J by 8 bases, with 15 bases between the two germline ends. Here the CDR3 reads CASSLRGDVGYTF. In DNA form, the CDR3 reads TGCGCCAGCAGCCTACGGGGGGATGTGGGCTACACCTTC.

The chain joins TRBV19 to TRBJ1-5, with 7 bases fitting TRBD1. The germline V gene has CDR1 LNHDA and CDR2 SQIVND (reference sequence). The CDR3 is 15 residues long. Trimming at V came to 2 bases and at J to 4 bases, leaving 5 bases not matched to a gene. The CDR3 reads CASSITGVKNQPQHF. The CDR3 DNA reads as TGTGCCAGTAGTATAACAGGGGTGAAGAATCAGCCCCAGCATTTT.

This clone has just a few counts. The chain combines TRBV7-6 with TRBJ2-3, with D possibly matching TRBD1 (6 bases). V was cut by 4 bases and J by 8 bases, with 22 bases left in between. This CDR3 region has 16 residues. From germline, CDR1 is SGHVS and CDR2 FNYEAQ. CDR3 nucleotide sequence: TGTGCCAGCAGCTCCGTGACCGGACAGTTTCCCCCTACGCAGTATTTT. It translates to CASSSVTGQFPPTQYF.

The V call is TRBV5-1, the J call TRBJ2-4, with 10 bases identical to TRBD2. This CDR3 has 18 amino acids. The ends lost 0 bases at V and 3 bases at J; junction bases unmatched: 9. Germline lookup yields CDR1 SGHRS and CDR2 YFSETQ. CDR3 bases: TGCGCCAGCAGCTTGGGACTAGCGGGCTTAAGCGGCAAAAACATTCAGTACTTC. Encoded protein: CASSLGLAGLSGKNIQYF.

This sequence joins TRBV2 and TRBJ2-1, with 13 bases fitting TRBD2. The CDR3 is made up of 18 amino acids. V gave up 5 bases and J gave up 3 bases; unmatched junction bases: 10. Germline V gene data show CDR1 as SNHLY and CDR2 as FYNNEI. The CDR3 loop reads CASSSGLAGTRGYNEQFF. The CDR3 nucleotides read TGTGCCAGCAGTTCGGGACTAGCGGGAACTCGAGGCTACAATGAGCAGTTCTTC. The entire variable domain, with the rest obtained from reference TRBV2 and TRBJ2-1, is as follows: EPEVTQTPSHQVTQMGQEVILRCVPISNHLYFYWYRQILGQKVEFLVSFYNNEISEKSEIFDDQFSVERPDGSNFTLKIRSTKLEDSAMYFCASSSGLAGTRGYNEQFFGPGTRLTVL.

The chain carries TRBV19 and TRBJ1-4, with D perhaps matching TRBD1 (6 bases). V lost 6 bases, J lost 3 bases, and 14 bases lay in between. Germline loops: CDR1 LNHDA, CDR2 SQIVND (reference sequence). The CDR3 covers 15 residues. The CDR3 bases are TGTGCCAGTAGGGTTCGGACAGCCCCTAATGAAAAACTGTTTTTT. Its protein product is CASRVRTAPNEKLFF. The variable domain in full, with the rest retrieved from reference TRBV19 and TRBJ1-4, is DGGITQSPKYLFRKEGQNVTLSCEQNLNHDAMYWYRQDPGQGLRLIYYSQIVNDFQKGDIAEGYSVSREKKESFPLTVTSAQKNPTAFYLCASRVRTAPNEKLFFGSGTQLSVL.

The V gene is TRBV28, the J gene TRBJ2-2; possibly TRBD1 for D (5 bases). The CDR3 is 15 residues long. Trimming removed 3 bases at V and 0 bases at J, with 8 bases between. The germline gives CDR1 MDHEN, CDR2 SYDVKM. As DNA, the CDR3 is TGTGCCAGCAGTTTCAGGGTTGCGAACACCGGGGAGCTGTTTTTT. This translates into CASSFRVANTGELFF.

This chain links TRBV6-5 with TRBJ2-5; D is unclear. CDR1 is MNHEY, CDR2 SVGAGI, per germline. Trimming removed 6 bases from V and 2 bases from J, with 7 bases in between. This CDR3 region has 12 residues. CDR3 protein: CASSKLQETQYF. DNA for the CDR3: TGTGCCAGCAGCAAACTACAAGAGACCCAGTACTTC.

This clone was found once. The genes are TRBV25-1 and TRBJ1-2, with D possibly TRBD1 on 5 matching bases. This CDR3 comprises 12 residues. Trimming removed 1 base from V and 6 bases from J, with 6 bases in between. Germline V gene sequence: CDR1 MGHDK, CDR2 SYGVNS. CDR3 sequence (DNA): TGTGCCAGCAGTGAATCGGGGGATGGCTACACCTTC. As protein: CASSESGDGYTF.

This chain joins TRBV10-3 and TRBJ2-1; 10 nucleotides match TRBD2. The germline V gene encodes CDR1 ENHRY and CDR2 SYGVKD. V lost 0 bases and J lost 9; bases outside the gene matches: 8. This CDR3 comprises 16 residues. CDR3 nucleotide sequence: TGTGCCATCAGTGAGTCGCGAGCGGGAGGGGAAAGTGAGCAGTTCTTC. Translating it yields CAISESRAGGESEQFF.

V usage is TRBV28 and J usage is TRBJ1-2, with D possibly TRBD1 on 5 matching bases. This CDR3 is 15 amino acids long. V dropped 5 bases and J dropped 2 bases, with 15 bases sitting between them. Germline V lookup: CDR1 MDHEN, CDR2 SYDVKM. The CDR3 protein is CASSPLGGVNYGYTF. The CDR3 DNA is TGTGCCAGCAGTCCCCTGGGGGGGGTAAACTATGGCTACACCTTC.

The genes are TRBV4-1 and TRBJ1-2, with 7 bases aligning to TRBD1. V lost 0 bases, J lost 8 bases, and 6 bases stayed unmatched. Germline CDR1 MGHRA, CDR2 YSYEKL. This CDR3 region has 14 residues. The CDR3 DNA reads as TGCGCCAGCAGCCAAGAAAAGGGGGCGGGAGGCTACACCTTC. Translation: CASSQEKGAGGYTF.

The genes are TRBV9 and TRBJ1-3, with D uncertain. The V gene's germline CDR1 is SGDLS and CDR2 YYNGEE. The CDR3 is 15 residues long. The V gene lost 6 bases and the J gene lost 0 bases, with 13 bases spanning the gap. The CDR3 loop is CASTGGIFSGNTIYF. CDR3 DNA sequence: TGTGCCAGCACCGGAGGCATATTCTCTGGAAACACCATATATTTT. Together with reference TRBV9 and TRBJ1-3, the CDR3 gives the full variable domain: DSGVTQTPKHLITATGQRVTLRCSPRSGDLSVYWYQQSLDQGLQFLIQYYNGEERAKGNILERFSAQQFPDLHSELNLSSLELGDSALYFCASTGGIFSGNTIYFGEGSWLTVV.

CDR3 bases: TGTGCCAGTAGTATCCCTAGCGGGAGCTCCGGGGAGCTGTTTTTT. Amino acid sequence: CASSIPSGSSGELFF. This chain connects TRBV19 to TRBJ2-2; 10 bases fit TRBD2. The ends lost 3 bases at V and 6 bases at J; junction bases unmatched: 4. CDR3 length: 15 residues. The germline gives CDR1 LNHDA, CDR2 SQIVND (reference sequence).

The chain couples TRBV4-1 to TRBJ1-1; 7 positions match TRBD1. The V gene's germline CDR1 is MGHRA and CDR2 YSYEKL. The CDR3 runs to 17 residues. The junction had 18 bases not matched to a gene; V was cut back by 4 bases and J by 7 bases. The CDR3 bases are TGCGCCAGCAGCCGAAGCCCCCTGACAGGGAACGGGAGTGAAGCTTTCTTT. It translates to CASSRSPLTGNGSEAFF.

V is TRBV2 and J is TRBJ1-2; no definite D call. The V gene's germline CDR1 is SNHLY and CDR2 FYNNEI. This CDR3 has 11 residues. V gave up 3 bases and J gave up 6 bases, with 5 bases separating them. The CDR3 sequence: CASSDRDGYTF. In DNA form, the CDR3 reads TGTGCCAGCAGTGATCGGGATGGCTACACCTTC.

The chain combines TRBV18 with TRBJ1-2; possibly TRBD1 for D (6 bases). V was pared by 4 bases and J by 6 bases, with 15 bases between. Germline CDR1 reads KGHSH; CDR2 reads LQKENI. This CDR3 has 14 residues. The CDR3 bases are TGTGCCAGCTCACTGGGACAAGTTCCCGATGGCTACACCTTC. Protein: CASSLGQVPDGYTF. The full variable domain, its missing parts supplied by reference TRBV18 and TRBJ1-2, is NAGVMQNPRHLVRRRGQEARLRCSPMKGHSHVYWYRQLPEEGLKFMVYLQKENIIDESGMPKERFSAEFPKEGPSILRIQQVVRGDSAAYFCASSLGQVPDGYTFGSGTRLTVV.

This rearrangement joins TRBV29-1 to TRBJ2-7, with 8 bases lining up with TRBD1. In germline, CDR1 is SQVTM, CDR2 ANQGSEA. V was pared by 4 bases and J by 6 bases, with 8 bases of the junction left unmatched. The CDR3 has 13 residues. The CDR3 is CSVVRGRVSEQYF. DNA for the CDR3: TGCAGCGTTGTCAGGGGGCGCGTATCCGAGCAGTACTTC.

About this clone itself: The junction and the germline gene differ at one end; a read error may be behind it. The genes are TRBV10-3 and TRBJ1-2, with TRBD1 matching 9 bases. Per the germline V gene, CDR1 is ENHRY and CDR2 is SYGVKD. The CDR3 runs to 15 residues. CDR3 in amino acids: CSIKGQGFPNYGYTF. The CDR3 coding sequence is TGTTCCATCAAGGGACAGGGTTTTCCTAACTATGGCTACACCTTC.

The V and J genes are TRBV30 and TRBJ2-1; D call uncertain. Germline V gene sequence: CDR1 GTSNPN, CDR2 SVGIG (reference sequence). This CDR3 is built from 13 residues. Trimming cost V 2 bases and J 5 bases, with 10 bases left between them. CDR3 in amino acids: CAWSMGADNEQFF. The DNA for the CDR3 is TGTGCCTGGAGTATGGGCGCAGACAATGAGCAGTTCTTC.

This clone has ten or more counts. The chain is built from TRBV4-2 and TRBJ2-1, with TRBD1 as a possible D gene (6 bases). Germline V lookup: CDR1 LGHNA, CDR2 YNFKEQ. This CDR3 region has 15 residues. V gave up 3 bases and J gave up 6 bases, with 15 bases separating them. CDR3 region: CASSQGHEGGNEQFF. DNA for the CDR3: TGTGCCAGCAGCCAGGGACATGAGGGTGGCAATGAGCAGTTCTTC.